Listed below are T cell receptor beta chains from one sample, sequenced in a study of cytomegalovirus exposure and HLA in healthy donors. Some clones are missing from TCRdb's copy, which holds only in-frame ones; the method was immunoSEQ multiplex PCR. The record lists about 55,000 clones, of which the ten most abundant hold roughly 9.6%. The sequenced material came from PBMCs. The receptors were sampled from a man in his fifties or sixties in good health and CMV-seropositive. CDR3s include the opening cysteine and the closing phenylalanine or tryptophan. The order of the fields is V gene, J gene, D gene, CDR3 DNA, CDR3 protein. D genes are given only for firm matches.

TRBV29-1	TRBJ2-3	TRBD2	TGCAGCGTTCGGACTAGCGGGAGTATCACAGATACGCAGTATTTT	CSVRTSGSITDTQYF
TRBV9	TRBJ2-6	TRBD1	TGTGCCAGCAGCGTAGGGACAGGAACCCTCTCTGGGGCCAACGTCCTGACTTTC	CASSVGTGTLSGANVLTF
TRBV7-8	TRBJ2-7	TRBD1	TGTGCCAGCAGCTTGGACAGGGGTCGCGAGCAGTACTTC	CASSLDRGREQYF
TRBV5-1	TRBJ2-3	.	TGCGCCAGCAGCTTGCCTTCAGATACGCAGTATTTT	CASSLPSDTQYF
TRBV6-5	TRBJ2-7	TRBD2	TGTGCCAGCAGTTACGTGGCGGGGGGGCCGTACGAGCAGTACTTC	CASSYVAGGPYEQYF
TRBV15	TRBJ2-7	TRBD1	TGTGCCACCAGCAGAGAGGACAGGGGGCGGTACGAGCAGTACTTC	CATSREDRGRYEQYF
TRBV9	TRBJ1-6	TRBD1	TGTGCCAGCAGTTGGGGACAGGGGAATTCACCCCTCCACTTT	CASSWGQGNSPLHF
TRBV18	TRBJ2-7	TRBD2	TGTGCCAGCTCACTCACCGGGACTACTCGCTACGAGCAGTACTTC	CASSLTGTTRYEQYF
TRBV19	TRBJ2-7	.	TGTGCCAAGCGGGCGGGGGCCCCTGAGGACTACGAGCAGTACTTC	CAKRAGAPEDYEQYF
TRBV27	TRBJ2-7	TRBD1	TGTGCCAGCAGCTCCCGGGACAGGTCAATCTACGAGCAGTACTTC	CASSSRDRSIYEQYF
TRBV5-1	TRBJ2-1	TRBD2	TGCGCCAGCAGCTTGGCCGGGGAGGGCTACAATGAGCAGTTCTTC	CASSLAGEGYNEQFF
TRBV4-2	TRBJ1-3	.	TGTGCCAGCAGCCAGGGGCAGATCTCTGGAAACACCATATATTTT	CASSQGQISGNTIYF
TRBV7-3	TRBJ2-7	TRBD1	TGTGCCAGCAGTCCGGGACAGGTCTCCTACGAGCAGTACTTC	CASSPGQVSYEQYF
TRBV19	TRBJ1-1	.	TGTGCCAGTAGCCCCCGGGGAGGGAAGACTGAAGCTTTCTTT	CASSPRGGKTEAFF
TRBV5-1	TRBJ2-5	TRBD1	TGCGCCAGCAGCACAACAGGGGCGCCGGGGGAGACCCAGTACTTC	CASSTTGAPGETQYF
TRBV29-1	TRBJ2-1	.	TGCAGCGCCCGGGCGGAGGGGACGAGGGTCAATGAGCAGTTCTTC	CSARAEGTRVNEQFF
TRBV4-2	TRBJ1-5	TRBD1	TGTGCCAGCAGCCCTTTCACCGGGACAGGGGGAAATCAGCCCCAGCATTTT	CASSPFTGTGGNQPQHF
TRBV18	TRBJ2-2	.	TGTGCCAGCTCACCTCGTTCGGAGCTGTTTTTT	CASSPRSELFF
TRBV29-1	TRBJ1-1	.	TGCAGCGTTGTACGCGGGGGCGACTATGAAGCTTTCTTT	CSVVRGGDYEAFF
TRBV4-3	TRBJ2-7	.	TGCGCCAGCAGCCAAGATTTGGTCCCTCCCCCAGGGGTCTCCTACGAGCAGTACTTC	CASSQDLVPPPGVSYEQYF
TRBV29-1	TRBJ2-7	.	TGCAGCGTTGAAGTGCAGGGGACAACCTACGAGCAGTACTTC	CSVEVQGTTYEQYF
TRBV4-3	TRBJ1-1	TRBD1	TGCGCCAGCAGCCAAGTCACAGGGGGTTTTACTGAAGCTTTCTTT	CASSQVTGGFTEAFF
TRBV29-1	TRBJ2-7	TRBD2	TGCAGCGTTGAAGATCGGGGACTAGCGGGATCCTACGAGCAGTACTTC	CSVEDRGLAGSYEQYF
TRBV7-9	TRBJ1-5	TRBD1	TGTGCCAGCAGCGCGGGACAGCTGGGACCTAGCAATCAGCCCCAGCATTTT	CASSAGQLGPSNQPQHF
TRBV28	TRBJ1-1	TRBD1	TGTGCCAGCAGTTTTACAGGGGGGGTGTACACTGAAGCTTTCTTT	CASSFTGGVYTEAFF
TRBV30	TRBJ1-2	TRBD1	TGTGCCTGGAGTGTCACAGGGGACTATGGCTACACCTTC	CAWSVTGDYGYTF
TRBV5-6	TRBJ2-1	TRBD2	TGTGCCAGCACCGGGGGGAGCGGAATAGACAATGAGCAGTTCTTC	CASTGGSGIDNEQFF
TRBV28	TRBJ1-2	.	TGTGCCAGCAGTTTATCTGGGGGGGTAAACGGCTACACCTTC	CASSLSGGVNGYTF
TRBV30	TRBJ1-6	.	TGTGCCTGGAACTTACAGGGTAGCTTCTCGCCCCTCCACTTT	CAWNLQGSFSPLHF
TRBV18	TRBJ1-1	.	TGTGCCAGCTCACCCGAGAAGAACACTGAAGCTTTCTTT	CASSPEKNTEAFF
TRBV28	TRBJ1-2	TRBD1	TGTGCCAGCAGTTCAACAGGGGAGGGCTACACCTTC	CASSSTGEGYTF
TRBV29-1	TRBJ2-6	.	TGCAGCGTTGGTTTCGGGGACGTCCTGACTTTC	CSVGFGDVLTF
TRBV5-1	TRBJ2-5	.	TGCGCCAGCAGCTTGGCCGGGCAGGGGGGACAAGAGACCCAGTACTTC	CASSLAGQGGQETQYF
TRBV4-2	TRBJ1-2	.	TGTGCCAGCAGCCAAGATACCACGGTAACGGGAGGGATCTATGGCTACACCTTC	CASSQDTTVTGGIYGYTF
TRBV6-1	TRBJ2-5	.	TGTGCCAGCACCGGGGAGACCCAGTACTTC	CASTGETQYF
TRBV29-1	TRBJ2-1	.	TGCTCATCCCAGGAGGGGAGCCTAAATGAGCAGTTCTTC	CSSQEGSLNEQFF
TRBV5-1	TRBJ2-3	TRBD1	TGCGCCAGCAGCCTAGACAGGGGGCGGACAGATACGCAGTATTTT	CASSLDRGRTDTQYF
TRBV29-1	TRBJ2-7	.	TGCAGCGTTTCAAGCCCCCAAGGGGTCTACGAGCAGTACTTC	CSVSSPQGVYEQYF
TRBV29-1	TRBJ1-1	.	TGCGGCACTGGGGGGGAGGGGATGAACACTGAAGCTTTCTTT	CGTGGEGMNTEAFF
TRBV29-1	TRBJ1-1	.	TGCAGCGTTAAGTCGCAGGCTCTCGTGAACACTGAAGCTTTCTTT	CSVKSQALVNTEAFF